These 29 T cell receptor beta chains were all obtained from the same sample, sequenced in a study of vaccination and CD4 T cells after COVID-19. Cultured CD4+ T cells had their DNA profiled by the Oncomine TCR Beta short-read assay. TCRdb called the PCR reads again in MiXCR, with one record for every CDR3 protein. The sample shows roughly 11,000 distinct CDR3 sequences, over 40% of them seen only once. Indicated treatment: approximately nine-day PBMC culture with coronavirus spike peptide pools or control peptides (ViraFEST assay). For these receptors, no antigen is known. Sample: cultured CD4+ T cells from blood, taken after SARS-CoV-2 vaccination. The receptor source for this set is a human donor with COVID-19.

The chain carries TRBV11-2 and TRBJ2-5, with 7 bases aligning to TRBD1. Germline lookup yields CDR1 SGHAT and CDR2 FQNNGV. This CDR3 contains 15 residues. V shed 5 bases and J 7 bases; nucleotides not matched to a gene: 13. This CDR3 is CASSIHQGTEGTQYF. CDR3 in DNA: TGTGCCAGCAGCATCCACCAGGGGACAGAGGGGACCCAGTACTTC.

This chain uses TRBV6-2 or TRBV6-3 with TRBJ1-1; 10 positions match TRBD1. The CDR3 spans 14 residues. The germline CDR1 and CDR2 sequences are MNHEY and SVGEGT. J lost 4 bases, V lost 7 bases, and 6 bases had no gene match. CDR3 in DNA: TGTGCCAGCACTAGGACAGGGGGAGGCACTGAAGCTTTCTTT. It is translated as CASTRTGGGTEAFF.

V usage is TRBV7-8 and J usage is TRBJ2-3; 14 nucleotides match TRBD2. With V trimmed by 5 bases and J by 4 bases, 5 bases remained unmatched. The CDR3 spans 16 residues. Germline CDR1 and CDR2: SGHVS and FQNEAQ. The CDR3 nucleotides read TGTGCCAGCAGCCCAAGACTAGCGGGGGGGCCAGATACGCAGTATTTT. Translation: CASSPRLAGGPDTQYF.

CDR3 amino acids: CASSLQQGGGETQYF. CDR3 nucleotide sequence: TGTGCCAGCAGCCTCCAACAGGGAGGCGGTGAGACCCAGTACTTC. The V gene is TRBV7-2, the J gene TRBJ2-5; either TRBD1 or TRBD2 may fit D (6 bases each). CDR3 length equals 15 residues. V lost 5 bases and J 5 bases, leaving 18 bases between the germline ends. CDR1 SGHTA and CDR2 FQGNSA come from the germline V gene.

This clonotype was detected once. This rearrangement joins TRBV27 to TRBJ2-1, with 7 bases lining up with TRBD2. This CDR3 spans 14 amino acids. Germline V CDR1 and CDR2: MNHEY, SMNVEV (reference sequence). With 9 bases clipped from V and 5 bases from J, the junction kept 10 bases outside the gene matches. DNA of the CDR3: TGTGCCAGTGAGAAGCGGGGATTGAACAATGAGCAGTTCTTC. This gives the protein CASEKRGLNNEQFF.

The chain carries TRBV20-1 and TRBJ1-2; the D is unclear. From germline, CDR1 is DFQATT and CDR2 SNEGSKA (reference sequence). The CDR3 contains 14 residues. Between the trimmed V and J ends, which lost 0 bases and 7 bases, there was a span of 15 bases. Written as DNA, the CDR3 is TGCAGTGCTAGAGACCCCCAAGGGTTCGGTGGCTACACCTTC. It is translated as CSARDPQGFGGYTF.

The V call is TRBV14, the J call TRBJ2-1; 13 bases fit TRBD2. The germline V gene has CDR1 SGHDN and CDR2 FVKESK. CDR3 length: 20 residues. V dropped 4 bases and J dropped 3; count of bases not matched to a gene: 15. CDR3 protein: CASSPFRTSGGPSRYNEQFF. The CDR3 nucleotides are TGTGCCAGCAGCCCCTTTCGGACTAGCGGGGGCCCTTCCCGCTACAATGAGCAGTTCTTC.

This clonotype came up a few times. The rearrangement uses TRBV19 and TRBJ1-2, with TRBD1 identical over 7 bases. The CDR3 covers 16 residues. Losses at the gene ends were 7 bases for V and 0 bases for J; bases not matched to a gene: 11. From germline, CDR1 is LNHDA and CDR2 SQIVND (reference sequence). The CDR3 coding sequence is TGTGCCAGTACCTTACGCTCAGGGGGTGCTAACTATGGCTACACCTTC. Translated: CASTLRSGGANYGYTF.

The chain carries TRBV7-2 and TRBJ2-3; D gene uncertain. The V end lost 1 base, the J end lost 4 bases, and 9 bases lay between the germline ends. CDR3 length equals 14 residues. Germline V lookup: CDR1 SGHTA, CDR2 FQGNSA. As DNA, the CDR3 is TGTGCCAGCAGCTTAGTTAGACCCCCAGATACGCAGTATTTT. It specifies CASSLVRPPDTQYF.

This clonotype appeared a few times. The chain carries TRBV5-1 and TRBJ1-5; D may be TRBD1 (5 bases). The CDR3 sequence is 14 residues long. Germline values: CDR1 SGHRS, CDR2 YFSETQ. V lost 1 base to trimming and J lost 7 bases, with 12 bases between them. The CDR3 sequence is CASSLSTGDQPQHF. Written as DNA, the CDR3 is TGCGCCAGCAGCTTGAGTACTGGGGACCAGCCCCAGCATTTT.

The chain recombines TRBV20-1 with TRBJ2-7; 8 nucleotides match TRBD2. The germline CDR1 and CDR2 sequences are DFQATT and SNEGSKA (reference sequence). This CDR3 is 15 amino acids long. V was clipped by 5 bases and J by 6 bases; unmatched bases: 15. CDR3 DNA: TGCAGTGCTTCACGACCGGAAGCGGGGGTGAGCGAGCAGTACTTC. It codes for CSASRPEAGVSEQYF.

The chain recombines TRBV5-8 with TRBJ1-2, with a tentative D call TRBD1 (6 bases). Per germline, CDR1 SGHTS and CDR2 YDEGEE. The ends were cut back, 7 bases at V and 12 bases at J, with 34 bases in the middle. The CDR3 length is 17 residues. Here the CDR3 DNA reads TGTGCCAGCCGAGAATTACTTATCTGGGGACGCCGAACAGGGAACACCTTC. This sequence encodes CASRELLIWGRRTGNTF.

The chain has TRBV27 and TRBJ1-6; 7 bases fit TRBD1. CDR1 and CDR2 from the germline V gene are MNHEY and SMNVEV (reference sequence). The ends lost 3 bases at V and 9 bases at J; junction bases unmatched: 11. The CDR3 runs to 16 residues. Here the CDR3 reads CASSLTGPDSGSPLHF. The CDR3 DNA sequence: TGTGCCAGCAGTTTGACAGGGCCCGACTCCGGTTCACCCCTCCACTTT.

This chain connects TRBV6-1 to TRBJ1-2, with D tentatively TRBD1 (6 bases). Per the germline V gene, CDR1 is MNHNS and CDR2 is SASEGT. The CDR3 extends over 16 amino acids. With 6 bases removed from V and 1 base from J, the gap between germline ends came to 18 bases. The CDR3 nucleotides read TGTGCCAGCAGCCGGGGGGGGGGCGGACATAACTATGGCTACACCTTC. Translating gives CASSRGGGGHNYGYTF.

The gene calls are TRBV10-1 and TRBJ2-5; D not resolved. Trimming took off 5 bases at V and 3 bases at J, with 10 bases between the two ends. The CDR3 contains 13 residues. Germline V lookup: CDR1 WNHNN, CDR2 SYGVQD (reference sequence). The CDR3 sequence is CASSPGLKETQYF. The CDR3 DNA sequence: TGCGCCAGCAGTCCGGGTCTAAAAGAGACCCAGTACTTC.

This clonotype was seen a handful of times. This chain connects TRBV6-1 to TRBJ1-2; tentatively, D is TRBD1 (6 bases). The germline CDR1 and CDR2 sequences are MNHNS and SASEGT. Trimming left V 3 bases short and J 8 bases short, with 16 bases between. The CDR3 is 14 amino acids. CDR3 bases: TGTGCCAGCAGTGAGGACACAGGGCGAGTCGGCTACACCTTC. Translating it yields CASSEDTGRVGYTF.

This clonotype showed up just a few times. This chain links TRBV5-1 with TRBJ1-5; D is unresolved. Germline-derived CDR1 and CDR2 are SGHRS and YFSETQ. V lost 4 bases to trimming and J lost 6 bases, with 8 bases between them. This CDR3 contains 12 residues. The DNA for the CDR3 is TGCGCCAGCAGCCTGACGGGTCAGCCCCAGCATTTT. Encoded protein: CASSLTGQPQHF.

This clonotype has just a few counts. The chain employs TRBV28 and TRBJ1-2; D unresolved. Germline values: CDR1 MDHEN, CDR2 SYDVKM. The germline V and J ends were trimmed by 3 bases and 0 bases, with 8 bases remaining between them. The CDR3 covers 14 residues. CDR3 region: CASSLNIANYGYTF. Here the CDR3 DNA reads TGTGCCAGCAGTTTGAACATAGCTAACTATGGCTACACCTTC.

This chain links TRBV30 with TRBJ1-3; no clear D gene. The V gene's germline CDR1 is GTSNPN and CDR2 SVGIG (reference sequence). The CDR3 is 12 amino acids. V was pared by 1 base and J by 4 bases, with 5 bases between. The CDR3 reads CAWSGRGNTIYF. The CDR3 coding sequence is TGTGCCTGGAGTGGCCGGGGAAACACCATATATTTT.

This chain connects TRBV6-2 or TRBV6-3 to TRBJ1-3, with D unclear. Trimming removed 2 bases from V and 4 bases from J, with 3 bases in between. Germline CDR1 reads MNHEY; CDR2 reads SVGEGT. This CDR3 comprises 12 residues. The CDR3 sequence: CASSYPGNTIYF. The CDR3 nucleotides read TGTGCCAGCAGTTACCCGGGAAACACCATATATTTT.

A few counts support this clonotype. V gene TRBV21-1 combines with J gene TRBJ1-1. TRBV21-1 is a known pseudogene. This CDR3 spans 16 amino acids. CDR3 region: CASSSMGEGMNTEAFF. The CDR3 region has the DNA TGTGCCAGCAGCTCAATGGGGGAGGGCATGAACACTGAAGCTTTCTTT.

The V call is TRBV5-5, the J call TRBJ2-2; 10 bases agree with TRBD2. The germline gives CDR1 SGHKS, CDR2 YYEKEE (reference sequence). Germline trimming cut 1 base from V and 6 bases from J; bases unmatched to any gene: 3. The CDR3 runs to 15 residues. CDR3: CASSLTSGDAGELFF. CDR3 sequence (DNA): TGTGCCAGCAGCTTGACTAGCGGGGACGCCGGGGAGCTGTTTTTT.

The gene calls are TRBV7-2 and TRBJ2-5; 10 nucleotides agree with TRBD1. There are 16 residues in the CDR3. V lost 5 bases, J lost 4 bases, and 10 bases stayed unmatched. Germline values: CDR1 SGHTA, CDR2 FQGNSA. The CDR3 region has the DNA TGTGCCAGCAGCCCGGGAGGGACAGGGGCCGGAGAGACCCAGTACTTC. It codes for CASSPGGTGAGETQYF.

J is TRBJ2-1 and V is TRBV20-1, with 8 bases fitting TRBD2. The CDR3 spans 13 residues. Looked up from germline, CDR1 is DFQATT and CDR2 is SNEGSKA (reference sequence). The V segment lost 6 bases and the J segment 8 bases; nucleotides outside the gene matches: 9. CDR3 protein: CSAGRGALDEQFF. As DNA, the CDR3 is TGCAGTGCCGGGCGGGGGGCCCTGGATGAGCAGTTCTTC.

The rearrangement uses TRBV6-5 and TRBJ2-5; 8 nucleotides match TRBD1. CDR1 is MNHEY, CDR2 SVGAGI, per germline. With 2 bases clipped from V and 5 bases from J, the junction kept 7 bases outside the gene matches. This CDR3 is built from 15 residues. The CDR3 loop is CASSYTPTGVETQYF. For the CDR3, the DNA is TGTGCCAGCAGTTACACTCCGACAGGGGTCGAGACCCAGTACTTC.

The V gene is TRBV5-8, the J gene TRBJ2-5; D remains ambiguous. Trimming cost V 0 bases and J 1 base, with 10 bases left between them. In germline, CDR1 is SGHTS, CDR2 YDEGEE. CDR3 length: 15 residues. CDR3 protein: CASSLARTSQETQYF. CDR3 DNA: TGTGCCAGCAGCTTGGCCAGGACCTCCCAAGAGACCCAGTACTTC.

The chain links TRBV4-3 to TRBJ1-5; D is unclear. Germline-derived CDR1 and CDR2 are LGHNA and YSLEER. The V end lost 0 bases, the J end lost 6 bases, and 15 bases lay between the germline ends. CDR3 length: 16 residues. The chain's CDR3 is CASSQDAGGHVQPQHF. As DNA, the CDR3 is TGCGCCAGCAGCCAAGATGCGGGAGGTCACGTTCAGCCCCAGCATTTT.

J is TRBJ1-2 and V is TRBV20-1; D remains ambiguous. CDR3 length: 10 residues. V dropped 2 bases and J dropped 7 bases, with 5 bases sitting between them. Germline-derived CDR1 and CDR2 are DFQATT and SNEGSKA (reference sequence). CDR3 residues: CSARQVGYTF. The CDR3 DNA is TGCAGTGCTAGACAAGTTGGCTACACCTTC.

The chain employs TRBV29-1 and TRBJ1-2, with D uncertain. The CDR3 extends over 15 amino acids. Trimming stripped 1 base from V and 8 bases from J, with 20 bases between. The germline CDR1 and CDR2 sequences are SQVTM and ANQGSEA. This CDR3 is CSVEATGRRVGGYTF. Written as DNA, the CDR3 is TGCAGCGTTGAAGCTACCGGACGGCGAGTGGGGGGCTACACCTTC.